Listed here are 5 T cell receptor beta chains from one sample, sequenced in a study of Ad26.COV2.S vaccination and SARS-CoV-2 variants. This sample's treatment: some 20 received Ad26.COV2.S at low or high dose, single or two shots; roughly 5 received placebo; per-sample allocation not given. It was on day 63 after the first vaccine or placebo injection that samples were taken. Here immunoSEQ multiplex PCR was the method, and the copy in TCRdb shows in-frame clones only, minus some. The table records approximately 250,000 clones, roughly 87% of them present only once. The sample consisted of peripheral blood, taken in a trial of Ad26.COV2.S vaccine versus placebo. The receptors derive from a person between 18 and 60 years old who received the Ad26.COV2.S COVID-19 vaccine or a placebo.

The chain carries TRBV19 and TRBJ1-1, with D perhaps TRBD1 (6 bases). The CDR3 contains 15 residues. Per the germline V gene, CDR1 is LNHDA and CDR2 is SQIVND (reference sequence). Trimming took off 5 bases at V and 0 bases at J, with 13 bases between the two ends. CDR3 in amino acids: CASSRWGQLNTEAFF. Written as DNA, the CDR3 is TGTGCCAGTAGTCGGTGGGGACAACTGAACACTGAAGCTTTCTTT.

The chain is built from TRBV12-3 or TRBV12-4 and TRBJ1-2; TRBD1 might be the D (6 bases). CDR3 length: 12 amino acids. The germline V and J ends were trimmed by 4 bases and 8 bases, with 11 bases remaining between them. This chain's CDR3 is CASSWGGRGYTF. CDR3 in DNA: TGTGCCAGCAGTTGGGGGGGGCGCGGCTACACCTTC.

The chain uses TRBV19 and TRBJ2-5; 9 nucleotides line up with TRBD1. Germline V gives CDR1 LNHDA, CDR2 SQIVND (reference sequence). Trimming at V came to 2 bases and at J to 3 bases, leaving 4 bases not matched to a gene. The CDR3 loop spans 15 amino acids. The CDR3 DNA follows: TGTGCCAGTAGTATACGTGGGGACAGGGAAGAGACCCAGTACTTC. Amino acid sequence: CASSIRGDREETQYF.

The count of this clone is one. V is TRBV7-2 and J is TRBJ1-4, with D unclear. V lost 2 bases and J lost 8, with 6 bases in between. The germline V gene encodes CDR1 SGHTA and CDR2 FQGNSA. CDR3 length: 12 residues. The CDR3 DNA follows: TGTGCCAGCAGCTTAAGACCCGAAAAACTGTTTTTT. It encodes CASSLRPEKLFF. The full variable domain, completed using reference TRBV7-2 and TRBJ1-4, is GAGVSQSPSNKVTEKGKDVELRCDPISGHTALYWYRQSLGQGLEFLIYFQGNSAPDKSGLPSDRFSAERTGGSVSTLTIQRTQQEDSAVYLCASSLRPEKLFFGSGTQLSVL.

This clone showed up just once. CDR3: CACKREAFF. For the CDR3, the DNA is TGTGCCTGCAAGAGGGAAGCTTTCTTT. V is TRBV2 and J is TRBJ1-1; D unclear. Germline loops: CDR1 SNHLY, CDR2 FYNNEI. V lost 11 bases and J lost 8, with 9 bases in between. The CDR3 is made up of 9 amino acids.